This TCR beta chain originates from a study of blood T cell repertoires in COVID-19. On the study more broadly: Samples taken during acute and convalescent COVID-19 were collected in the United States, Italy and Spain. Sources were T cells, B-cell-depleted T cells, or PBMCs; the material itself was cDNA or gDNA.

The repertoire was sequenced with immunoSEQ multiplex PCR; TCRdb's copy has only in-frame clones and lacks some. Of about 85,000 clones listed, approximately 82% are singletons. Trimming at V came to 1 base and at J to 4 bases, leaving 6 bases not matched to a gene. Per germline, CDR1 SGHRS and CDR2 YFSETQ. The CDR3 contains 15 residues. This chain uses TRBV5-1 with TRBJ2-3; TRBD1 matches at 7 bases. The TCR sequence derives from a woman aged 80 or older with acute or convalescent COVID-19. Sequencing used peripheral blood. The CDR3 spells CASSLSQGESDTQYF. For the CDR3, the DNA is TGCGCCAGCAGCTTGTCTCAGGGGGAGTCAGATACGCAGTATTTT.